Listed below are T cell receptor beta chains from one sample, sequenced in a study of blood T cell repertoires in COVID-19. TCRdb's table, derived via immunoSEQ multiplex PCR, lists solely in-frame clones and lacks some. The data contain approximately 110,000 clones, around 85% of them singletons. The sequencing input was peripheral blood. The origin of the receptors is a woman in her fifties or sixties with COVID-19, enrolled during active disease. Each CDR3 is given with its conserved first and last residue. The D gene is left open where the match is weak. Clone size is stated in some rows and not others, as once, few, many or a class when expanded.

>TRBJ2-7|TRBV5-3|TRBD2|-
TGTGCCAGAAGCTTGACTAGCGGGGGGGCCTACGAGCAGTACTTC
CARSLTSGGAYEQYF
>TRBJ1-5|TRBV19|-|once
TGTGCCAGTAGTATAGCGACATTTAGCAATCAGCCCCAGCATTTT
CASSIATFSNQPQHF
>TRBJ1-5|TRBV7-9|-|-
TGTGCCAGCAGCTTGTTCATCTTAGCAGGGCCGAAAGATAATCAGCCCCAGCATTTT
CASSLFILAGPKDNQPQHF
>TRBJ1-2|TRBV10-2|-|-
TGCGCCAGCCGAAATTGGGGGGGGGAAAAAAACTATGGCTACACCTTC
CASRNWGGEKNYGYTF
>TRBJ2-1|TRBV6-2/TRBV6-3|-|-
TGTGCCAGCAGTTACCCCCTATGGAGCGGTTGGAATGAGCAGTTCTTC
CASSYPLWSGWNEQFF
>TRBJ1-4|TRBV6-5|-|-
TGTGCCACCGGGAGATCAACTAATGAAAAACTGTTTTTT
CATGRSTNEKLFF
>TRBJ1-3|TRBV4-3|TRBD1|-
TGCGCCAGCAGAGGACAGGGATACACCATATATTTT
CASRGQGYTIYF
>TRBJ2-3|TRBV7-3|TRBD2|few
TGTGCCAGCAGCGCGAGCGGGGTGACAGATACGCAGTATTTT
CASSASGVTDTQYF
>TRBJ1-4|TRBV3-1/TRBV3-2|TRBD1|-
TGTGCCAGCAGCCAGATGGACAGGACCCTGTATAATGAAAAACTGTTTTTT
CASSQMDRTLYNEKLFF
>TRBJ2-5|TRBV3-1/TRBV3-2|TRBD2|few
TGTGCCAGCAGCCACCACCTTGGGCTTGAGCGGGGCCACCAAGAGACCCAGTACTTC
CASSHHLGLERGHQETQYF
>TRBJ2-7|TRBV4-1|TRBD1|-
TGCGCCAGCAGCTCCGGACAGGGTCCGTACGAGCAGTACTTC
CASSSGQGPYEQYF
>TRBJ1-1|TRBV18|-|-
TGTGCCAGCTCCCGACTTTGGGGGGTGGAGAACACTGAAGCTTTCTTT
CASSRLWGVENTEAFF
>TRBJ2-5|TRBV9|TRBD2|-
TGTGCCAGCAGCGTAGGGGCAAGCGGGGGTTACCAAGAGACCCAGTACTTC
CASSVGASGGYQETQYF
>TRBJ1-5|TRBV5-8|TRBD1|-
TGTGCCAGCAGTCCGAGGGACAGCGCTAGCAATCAGCCCCAGCATTTT
CASSPRDSASNQPQHF
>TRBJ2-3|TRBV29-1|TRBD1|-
TGCAGCGTTGGCGACAGGGGAGATACGCAGTATTTT
CSVGDRGDTQYF
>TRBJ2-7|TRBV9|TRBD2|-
TGTGCCAGCAGCATTAGCGGGGGATCCTACGAGCAGTACTTC
CASSISGGSYEQYF
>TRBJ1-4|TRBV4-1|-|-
TGCGCCAGCAGCCAAGATCTGGGCAGGGGCCGAAAACTGTTTTTT
CASSQDLGRGRKLFF
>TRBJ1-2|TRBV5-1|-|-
TGCGCCAGCAGCTTTGGGCAGTACTATGGCTACACCTTC
CASSFGQYYGYTF
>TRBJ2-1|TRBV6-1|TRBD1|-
TGTGCCAGCAGTGAAGTGGCAGGGGGCCCCCTATACAATGAGCAGTTCTTC
CASSEVAGGPLYNEQFF
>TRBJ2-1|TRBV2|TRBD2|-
TGTGCCAGCAGTGAAGGACTAGCGGGGGGCAATGAGCAGTTCTTC
CASSEGLAGGNEQFF
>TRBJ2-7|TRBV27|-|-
TGTGCCAGCAGTTTAGGTTCCCCGGGGGTCCTCTACGAGCAGTACTTC
CASSLGSPGVLYEQYF
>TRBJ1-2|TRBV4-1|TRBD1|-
TGCGCCAGCAGCCTAATCGGGACAGATTCCTATGGCTACACCTTC
CASSLIGTDSYGYTF
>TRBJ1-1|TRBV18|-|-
TGTGCCAGCTCACCAATTTACTTCGCGACGGGTTCGTCGAACCCTGAAGCTTTCTTT
CASSPIYFATGSSNPEAFF
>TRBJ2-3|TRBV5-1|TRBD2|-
TGCGCCAGCAGCCGAGGCGCACGGGGCGGGGGTAGCACAGATACGCAGTATTTT
CASSRGARGGGSTDTQYF
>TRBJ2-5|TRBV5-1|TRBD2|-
TGCGCCAGCAGCCTACTTTTCGGGGGGGCCCAAGAGACCCAGTACTTC
CASSLLFGGAQETQYF
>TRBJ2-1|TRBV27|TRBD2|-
TGTGCCAGCAGTTTTAGTCTAGCGGGGGGGCCATCCTACAATGAGCAGTTCTTC
CASSFSLAGGPSYNEQFF
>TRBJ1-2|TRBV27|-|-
TGTGCCAGCAGCTTTCTCAGGGAATGGAGCTATGGCTACACCTTC
CASSFLREWSYGYTF
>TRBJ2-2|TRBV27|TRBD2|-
TGTGCCAGCAGTTTATTGGGACTAGCGGGCACCGGGGAGCTGTTTTTT
CASSLLGLAGTGELFF
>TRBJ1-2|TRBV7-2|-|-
TGTGCCAGCAGCTTACCCCCAGGGGCTAGGGGCTACACCTTC
CASSLPPGARGYTF
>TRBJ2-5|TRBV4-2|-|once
TGTGCCAGCGCTCAGGGAGCGGGCGACGAGACCCAGTACTTC
CASAQGAGDETQYF
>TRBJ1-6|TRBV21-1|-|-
TGTGCCAGCAGCAAAATGGAGCGGGATTCACCCCTCCACTTT
CASSKMERDSPLHF
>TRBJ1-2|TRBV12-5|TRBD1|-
TGTGCTAGTGGGGGGGACAGGGGAGGCTACACCTTC
CASGGDRGGYTF
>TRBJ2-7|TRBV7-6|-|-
TGTGCCAGCAGCCCTACAGGGAGAGGGTCCTACGAGCAGTACTTC
CASSPTGRGSYEQYF
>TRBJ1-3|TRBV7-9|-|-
TGTGCCAGCAGCTTTAACAGGGCGACTGGAAACACCATATATTTT
CASSFNRATGNTIYF
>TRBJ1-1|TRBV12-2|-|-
TGTGCAAGTCGCTTACGGGGCGCAGGGAGGAGAGACACTGAAGCTTTCTTT
CASRLRGAGRRDTEAFF
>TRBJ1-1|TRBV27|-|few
TGTGCCAGCAGTCCCCGCGGACCGGGAGGGGGATCTAACACTGAAGCTTTCTTT
CASSPRGPGGGSNTEAFF
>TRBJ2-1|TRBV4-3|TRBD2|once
TGCGCCAGCAGCCAAGATCCCGGACTAGCGGACTACAATGAGCAGTTCTTC
CASSQDPGLADYNEQFF
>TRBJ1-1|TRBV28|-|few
TGTGCCAGCACCCTATGGGGGGGTCTCGGGGTGAACACTGAAGCTTTCTTT
CASTLWGGLGVNTEAFF